The 30 T cell receptor beta chains below were found in one sample sequenced in a study of blood T cell repertoires in COVID-19. TCRdb's copy holds only in-frame clones and misses some; the assay was immunoSEQ multiplex PCR. The data contain fewer than 350,000 clones, 75% to 90% of them singletons. The specimen sequenced was PBMCs or T cells enriched from blood (not recorded which). The receptors come from a woman between 45 and 60 years old who had recovered from COVID-19.

This clone was seen more than once but under ten times. The rearrangement uses TRBV3-1 (or the pseudogene TRBV3-2) and TRBJ1-5, with 10 bases matching TRBD1. The CDR3 sequence is 17 residues long. After removal of 3 bases from V and 0 bases from J, the junction contained 5 bases not matched to a gene. CDR1 and CDR2 from the germline V gene are LGHDT and YNNKEL (reference sequence). For the CDR3, the DNA is TGTGCCAGCAGCCAGACAGGGGGCGGGAATAGCAATCAGCCCCAGCATTTT. This gives the protein CASSQTGGGNSNQPQHF.

The chain recombines TRBV7-8 with TRBJ1-4, with D hard to call. Germline values: CDR1 SGHVS, CDR2 FQNEAQ. Trimming left V 4 bases short and J 8 bases short, with 11 bases between. The CDR3 is 13 amino acids. For the CDR3, the DNA is TGTGCCAGCAGCTCCCGAGAAAAAGAAAAACTGTTTTTT. Translating it yields CASSSREKEKLFF.

This clone has a single count. The chain is built from TRBV2 and TRBJ2-1; TRBD2 agrees at 9 bases. The V gene end was trimmed by 7 bases and the J gene end by 8 bases; junction bases not matched to a gene: 12. The CDR3 runs 15 residues. Per the germline V gene, CDR1 is SNHLY and CDR2 is FYNNEI. The CDR3 spells CASKAGTSSFHEQFF. CDR3 sequence (DNA): TGTGCCAGCAAAGCCGGGACTAGCAGTTTCCATGAGCAGTTCTTC.

This sequence joins TRBV24-1 and TRBJ1-2; D might be TRBD1 (5 bases). CDR1 and CDR2 (germline): KGHDR, SFDVKD. The V and J ends lost 9 bases and 4 bases respectively, with 14 bases between them. CDR3 length equals 13 residues. The CDR3 DNA follows: TGTGCCACCTCTCGGGGGACTTCCTATGGCTACACCTTC. Amino acid sequence: CATSRGTSYGYTF.

This clone came up once. The chain joins TRBV18 to TRBJ2-1; 7 bases map to TRBD2. The CDR3 has 13 residues. Germline V gene lookup returns CDR1 KGHSH and CDR2 LQKENI. The V gene end was trimmed by 3 bases and the J gene end by 14 bases; junction bases not matched to a gene: 10. The CDR3 coding sequence is TGTGCCAGCTCACCCGGACTAGGATGGGGGGAGTTCTTC. Translated: CASSPGLGWGEFF.

The CDR3 nucleotides read TGTGCCTGGAGTCTAGGGGTGCTTGATCAGCCCCAGCATTTT. It is translated as CAWSLGVLDQPQHF. The V gene is TRBV30, the J gene TRBJ1-5; a possible D gene is TRBD1 (5 bases). Per the germline V gene, CDR1 is GTSNPN and CDR2 is SVGIG (reference sequence). V was cut by 2 bases and J by 5 bases, with 13 bases left in between. This CDR3 has 14 residues.

This clone was detected a few times. V and J are TRBV7-9 and TRBJ2-7; D not resolved. Germline V gene lookup returns CDR1 SEHNR and CDR2 FQNEAQ (reference sequence). The length of the CDR3 is 16 residues. V was cut by 2 bases and J by 0 bases, with 14 bases left in between. The CDR3 reads CASSLWSSRNSYEQYF. Written as DNA, the CDR3 is TGTGCCAGCAGCTTATGGAGTAGCCGAAACTCCTACGAGCAGTACTTC. The entire variable domain, with the rest obtained from reference TRBV7-9 and TRBJ2-7, is as follows: DTGVSQNPRHKITKRGQNVTFRCDPISEHNRLYWYRQTLGQGPEFLTYFQNEAQLEKSRLLSDRFSAERPKGSFSTLEIQRTEQGDSAMYLCASSLWSSRNSYEQYFGPGTRLTVT.

The gene calls are TRBV10-2 and TRBJ1-1; the D is unclear. Germline CDR1 WSHSY, CDR2 SAAADI. V dropped 3 bases and J dropped 2 bases, with 4 bases sitting between them. The CDR3 runs 12 residues. CDR3 in DNA: TGCGCCAGCAGTGACCCAAACACTGAAGCTTTCTTT. Protein sequence: CASSDPNTEAFF.

The V and J genes are TRBV15 and TRBJ1-4, with no clear D. Deletions cut 5 bases from V and 7 bases from J, with 11 bases between. Germline V lookup: CDR1 LNHNV, CDR2 YYDKDF (reference sequence). This CDR3 contains 13 residues. The CDR3 reads CATSGGELEKLFF. The CDR3 bases are TGTGCCACCAGCGGAGGAGAGCTTGAAAAACTGTTTTTT.

This clone was seen a single time. The genes are TRBV5-1 and TRBJ2-7, with TRBD1 matching 10 bases. The CDR3 is made up of 14 amino acids. The V and J ends lost 4 bases and 4 bases, in that order; junction bases with no gene match: 5. Germline CDR1 reads SGHRS; CDR2 reads YFSETQ. For the CDR3, the DNA is TGCGCCAGCAGCACCGGGACAGGGGAGTACGAGCAGTACTTC. It codes for CASSTGTGEYEQYF. Drawing the rest from reference TRBV5-1 and TRBJ2-7, the complete variable domain is KAGVTQTPRYLIKTRGQQVTLSCSPISGHRSVSWYQQTPGQGLQFLFEYFSETQRNKGNFPGRFSGRQFSNSRSEMNVSTLELGDSALYLCASSTGTGEYEQYFGPGTRLTVT.

The V and J genes are TRBV5-8 and TRBJ2-3, with TRBD2 as a possible D gene (5 bases). From germline, CDR1 is SGHTS and CDR2 YDEGEE. CDR3 length: 14 amino acids. V was shortened by 3 bases and J by 1 base, with 9 bases between the two germline ends. This CDR3 is CASSWGAGTDTQYF. CDR3 DNA sequence: TGTGCCAGCAGCTGGGGAGCAGGCACAGATACGCAGTATTTT.

The CDR3 here is CASSPLRTGAGNTIYF. CDR3 bases: TGTGCCAGCAGTCCCCTCCGGACAGGGGCTGGAAACACCATATATTTT. This chain joins TRBV27 and TRBJ1-3; 9 nucleotides match TRBD1. CDR1 and CDR2 (germline): MNHEY, SMNVEV (reference sequence). There are 16 residues in the CDR3. Losses at the gene ends were 5 bases for V and 2 bases for J; bases not matched to a gene: 7.

The V gene is TRBV9, the J gene TRBJ1-4; 7 nucleotides line up with TRBD1. The V gene's germline CDR1 is SGDLS and CDR2 YYNGEE. Trimming cost V 1 base and J 8 bases; bases outside gene matches: 8. The CDR3 runs 15 residues. CDR3 nucleotides: TGTGCCAGCAGCGTAAACCCAGGGGGGAAAGAAAAACTGTTTTTT. Protein product: CASSVNPGGKEKLFF.

CDR3 loop: CASSPSQGIGNSPLHF. Here the CDR3 DNA reads TGTGCCAGCAGTCCTTCACAGGGGATCGGTAATTCACCCCTCCACTTT. The chain combines TRBV6-6 with TRBJ1-6; TRBD1 agrees at 7 bases. Germline V gene data show CDR1 as MNHNY and CDR2 as SVGAGI (reference sequence). After removal of 5 bases from V and 6 bases from J, the junction contained 10 bases not matched to a gene. This CDR3 has 16 amino acids.

The chain carries TRBV5-1 and TRBJ2-7; 13 nucleotides align to TRBD2. This CDR3 contains 16 residues. Trimming cost V 4 bases and J 2 bases; bases outside gene matches: 6. Per germline, CDR1 SGHRS and CDR2 YFSETQ. Written as DNA, the CDR3 is TGCGCCAGCAGCCTAGGGACTAGCGGGGTGGCCTACGAGCAGTACTTC. Residues: CASSLGTSGVAYEQYF.

The V and J genes are TRBV12-3 or TRBV12-4 and TRBJ1-1, with D possibly matching TRBD1 (6 bases). The CDR3 runs to 13 residues. The V and J ends lost 5 bases and 8 bases respectively, with 15 bases between them. CDR3 DNA: TGTGCCAGCAGTCCTAATAGGGGGGGAGAAGCTTTCTTT. Translating it yields CASSPNRGGEAFF.

J is TRBJ2-5 and V is TRBV28, with TRBD2 identical over 7 bases. Germline assignment: CDR1 MDHEN and CDR2 SYDVKM. V trimming: 6 bases; J trimming: 6 bases; junction bases outside the gene matches: 10. CDR3 size: 14 residues. CDR3 bases: TGTGCCAGCAGCCCTGGGGGTAGCGGGCAGACCCAGTACTTC. The encoded protein is CASSPGGSGQTQYF.

This clone was seen only a few times. V usage is TRBV19 and J usage is TRBJ1-5; TRBD1 agrees at 9 bases. Germline trimming cut 6 bases from V and 7 bases from J; bases unmatched to any gene: 7. The CDR3 totals 14 residues. The germline V gene encodes CDR1 LNHDA and CDR2 SQIVND (reference sequence). This CDR3 reads CASRDRGTGQPQHF. The CDR3 DNA sequence: TGTGCCAGTAGGGACAGGGGAACTGGGCAGCCCCAGCATTTT.

The chain carries TRBV7-2 and TRBJ1-1; the D is unclear. The CDR3 has 14 residues. The V and J ends lost 1 base and 6 bases respectively, with 12 bases between them. Germline V CDR1 and CDR2: SGHTA, FQGNSA. The CDR3 region is CASSLDGKRAEAFF. In nucleotides, the CDR3 is TGTGCCAGCAGCTTAGATGGCAAGAGGGCTGAAGCTTTCTTT. Using reference TRBV7-2 and TRBJ1-1 for the parts outside the CDR3, the full variable domain is GAGVSQSPSNKVTEKGKDVELRCDPISGHTALYWYRQSLGQGLEFLIYFQGNSAPDKSGLPSDRFSAERTGGSVSTLTIQRTQQEDSAVYLCASSLDGKRAEAFFGQGTRLTVV.

The V gene is TRBV12-3 or TRBV12-4, the J gene TRBJ2-5, with 9 bases lining up with TRBD1. V dropped 6 bases and J dropped 2; count of bases not matched to a gene: 1. The CDR3 extends over 13 amino acids. The CDR3 spells CASRGQGQETQYF. CDR3 DNA sequence: TGTGCCAGCAGGGGACAGGGACAAGAGACCCAGTACTTC.

This clone is a singleton in its sample. CDR3: CASSVSTSGSYNEQFF. The CDR3 DNA sequence: TGTGCCAGCAGCGTATCGACTAGCGGCAGCTACAATGAGCAGTTCTTC. This chain uses TRBV9 with TRBJ2-1; 9 nucleotides agree with TRBD2. Germline CDR1 and CDR2: SGDLS and YYNGEE. V trimming: 1 base; J trimming: 3 bases; junction bases outside the gene matches: 5. This CDR3 comprises 16 residues.

CDR3 nucleotide sequence: TGTGCCAGTAGTATACCGACTAGCGGGAGAACAGATACGCAGTATTTT. Its translation is CASSIPTSGRTDTQYF. The chain combines TRBV19 with TRBJ2-3, with TRBD2 identical over 12 bases. V was clipped by 2 bases and J by 3 bases; unmatched bases: 3. This CDR3 has 16 residues. From germline, CDR1 is LNHDA and CDR2 SQIVND (reference sequence).

The chain joins TRBV30 to TRBJ1-4, with TRBD1 identical over 10 bases. V lost 1 base and J lost 6; bases outside the gene matches: 2. CDR1 and CDR2 from the germline V gene are GTSNPN and SVGIG (reference sequence). The CDR3 runs to 14 residues. The CDR3 DNA sequence: TGTGCCTGGAGTGAGGGGACAGGGGATGAAAAACTGTTTTTT. This encodes CAWSEGTGDEKLFF.

The rearrangement joins TRBV4-2 to TRBJ2-7; TRBD2 aligns across 10 bases. This CDR3 comprises 16 residues. Germline V gives CDR1 LGHNA, CDR2 YNFKEQ. V was clipped by 1 base and J by 3 bases; unmatched bases: 6. The CDR3 DNA sequence: TGTGCCAGCAGCCAAGCGCTTGGGACTAGCGACTACGAGCAGTACTTC. Protein: CASSQALGTSDYEQYF.

The chain combines TRBV19 with TRBJ1-5; TRBD1 is a possible D gene (5 bases). CDR3 size: 13 residues. Germline V gene data show CDR1 as LNHDA and CDR2 as SQIVND (reference sequence). V lost 5 bases and J 7 bases, leaving 12 bases between the germline ends. The CDR3 DNA follows: TGTGCCAGTAGTGTCCCAGGGAGGCAGCCCCAGCATTTT. Translating it yields CASSVPGRQPQHF.

This clone was seen once. The V gene is TRBV19, the J gene TRBJ2-7; 11 bases align to TRBD1. V trimming: 5 bases; J trimming: 2 bases; junction bases outside the gene matches: 5. The CDR3 has 15 amino acids. Germline lookup yields CDR1 LNHDA and CDR2 SQIVND (reference sequence). CDR3 nucleotide sequence: TGTGCCAGTAGTGCCCGGACAGGGGGCGCCTACGAGCAGTACTTC. Encoded protein: CASSARTGGAYEQYF.

The rearrangement links TRBV2 to TRBJ2-7; a weak D match, TRBD2 (6 bases). Germline V gene sequence: CDR1 SNHLY, CDR2 FYNNEI. The germline V and J ends were trimmed by 7 bases and 1 base, with 14 bases remaining between them. The CDR3 length is 14 residues. In DNA, the CDR3 is TGTGCCAGCAAGTTGGCTAGCGCATCCTACGAGCAGTACTTC. Protein sequence: CASKLASASYEQYF.

The rearrangement joins TRBV27 to TRBJ2-1, with TRBD2 matching 10 bases. The CDR3 spans 19 residues. CDR1 and CDR2 (germline): MNHEY, SMNVEV (reference sequence). The V gene end was trimmed by 1 base and the J gene end by 0 bases; junction bases not matched to a gene: 9. The CDR3 reads CASSLYVAGGLFSYNEQFF. CDR3 sequence (DNA): TGTGCCAGCAGTTTATACGTAGCGGGGGGACTTTTCTCCTACAATGAGCAGTTCTTC.

CDR3 sequence: CASSPVGQGGAYEQYF. The CDR3 DNA reads TGTGCCAGCTCACCTGTCGGACAGGGGGGGGCCTACGAGCAGTACTTC. The V gene is TRBV18, the J gene TRBJ2-7; 10 bases are a match to TRBD1. This CDR3 has 16 residues. Germline V gives CDR1 KGHSH, CDR2 LQKENI. V gave up 3 bases and J gave up 2 bases; unmatched junction bases: 7.

The chain carries TRBV6-5 and TRBJ1-2; TRBD1 aligns across 9 bases. From germline, CDR1 is MNHEY and CDR2 SVGAGI. The CDR3 runs 14 residues. Trimming took 5 bases from V and 2 from J; bases not matched to a gene: 3. The DNA of the CDR3 is TGTGCCAGCAGTCAGACAGGGGGAAACTATGGCTACACCTTC. This gives the protein CASSQTGGNYGYTF.